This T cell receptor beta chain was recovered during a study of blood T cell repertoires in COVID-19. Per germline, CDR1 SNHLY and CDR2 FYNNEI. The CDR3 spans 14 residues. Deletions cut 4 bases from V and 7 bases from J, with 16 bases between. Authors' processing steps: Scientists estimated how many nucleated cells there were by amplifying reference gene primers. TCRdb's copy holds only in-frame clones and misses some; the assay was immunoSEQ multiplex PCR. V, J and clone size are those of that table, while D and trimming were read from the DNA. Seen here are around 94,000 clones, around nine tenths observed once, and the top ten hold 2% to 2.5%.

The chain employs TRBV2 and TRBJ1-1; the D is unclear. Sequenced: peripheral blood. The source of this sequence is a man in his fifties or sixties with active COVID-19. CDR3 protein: CASSATGGRGEAFF. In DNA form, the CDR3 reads TGTGCCAGCAGTGCTACCGGTGGTCGAGGTGAAGCTTTCTTT.